The rows below give T cell receptor beta chains drawn from one sample of a study of early T cells in non-severe SARS-CoV-2 infection. TCRdb re-derived calls from the 5' RACE reads in MiXCR, one entry per CDR3 protein. The table lists some 32,000 distinct CDR3 sequences, 3% to 4% of them singletons. Source material: whole blood. The receptors shown here come from an adult who was a healthcare worker with PCR-confirmed SARS-CoV-2 infection or an uninfected control (not recorded which). Each CDR3 is given with its conserved first and last residue. A D gene is named only where the DNA matches it firmly. Only part of the rows carry a size: once, few, many, or a class if the clone is expanded.

d_call: NA; v_call: TRBV11-2; j_call: TRBJ2-7; clone_size: few; cdr3_aa: CASNPGQNKGSHEQYF; cdr3_nt: TGTGCCAGCAACCCCGGCCAAAATAAGGGGTCCCACGAGCAGTACTTC
d_call: NA; v_call: TRBV7-3; j_call: TRBJ2-7; clone_size: many; cdr3_aa: CASSSTAGYEQYF; cdr3_nt: TGTGCCAGCAGCTCCACCGCCGGCTACGAGCAGTACTTC
d_call: TRBD1; v_call: TRBV6-6; j_call: TRBJ2-4; clone_size: many; cdr3_aa: CASSLGTGGEIAKNIQYF; cdr3_nt: TGTGCCAGCAGTTTAGGGACAGGGGGAGAAATAGCCAAAAACATTCAGTACTTC
d_call: NA; v_call: TRBV12-5; j_call: TRBJ2-3; clone_size: NA; cdr3_aa: CASGFVTDTQYF; cdr3_nt: TGTGCTAGTGGTTTCGTGACAGATACGCAGTATTTT
d_call: NA; v_call: TRBV7-3; j_call: TRBJ1-1; clone_size: many; cdr3_aa: CASSLGGFTEAFF; cdr3_nt: TGTGCCAGCAGCTTAGGAGGGTTCACTGAAGCTTTCTTT
d_call: NA; v_call: TRBV30; j_call: TRBJ2-3; clone_size: many; cdr3_aa: CAWSPQAAPDTQYF; cdr3_nt: TGTGCCTGGAGTCCTCAGGCGGCGCCAGATACGCAGTATTTT
d_call: NA; v_call: TRBV6-6; j_call: TRBJ2-3; clone_size: many; cdr3_aa: CASSFWGGPPDTQYF; cdr3_nt: TGTGCCAGCAGCTTTTGGGGGGGCCCCCCAGATACGCAGTATTTT
d_call: TRBD1; v_call: TRBV6-2/TRBV6-3; j_call: TRBJ1-1; clone_size: many; cdr3_aa: CASSDRGGQAFF; cdr3_nt: TGTGCCAGCAGTGACAGGGGAGGGCAAGCTTTCTTT
d_call: NA; v_call: TRBV3-1; j_call: TRBJ2-7; clone_size: NA; cdr3_aa: CASSQGPGGSYEQYF; cdr3_nt: TGTGCCAGCAGCCAAGGGCCGGGTGGCTCCTACGAGCAGTACTTC
d_call: NA; v_call: TRBV7-2; j_call: TRBJ2-4; clone_size: many; cdr3_aa: CASSRPGTYKNIQYF; cdr3_nt: TGTGCCAGCAGCCGTCCCGGGACGTACAAAAACATTCAGTACTTC
d_call: TRBD1; v_call: TRBV7-7; j_call: TRBJ2-1; clone_size: many; cdr3_aa: CASSSGTGGNEQFF; cdr3_nt: TGTGCCAGCAGCTCCGGGACAGGGGGCAATGAGCAGTTCTTC
d_call: NA; v_call: TRBV7-6; j_call: TRBJ2-3; clone_size: medium-sized; cdr3_aa: CASSLAWGTTDTQYF; cdr3_nt: TGTGCCAGCAGCTTAGCGTGGGGGACCACAGATACGCAGTATTTT
d_call: NA; v_call: TRBV7-2; j_call: TRBJ2-1; clone_size: many; cdr3_aa: CASSPPGWESSYNEQFF; cdr3_nt: TGTGCCAGCAGCCCCCCGGGTTGGGAGAGCTCCTACAATGAGCAGTTCTTC
d_call: NA; v_call: TRBV7-2; j_call: TRBJ2-5; clone_size: many; cdr3_aa: CASRNPGPETQYF; cdr3_nt: TGTGCCAGCAGGAATCCGGGGCCGGAGACCCAGTACTTC
d_call: NA; v_call: TRBV10-2; j_call: TRBJ2-7; clone_size: many; cdr3_aa: CASSESTRGGEQYF; cdr3_nt: TGCGCCAGCAGTGAGTCGACTCGAGGTGGAGAGCAGTACTTC
d_call: NA; v_call: TRBV29-1; j_call: TRBJ2-2; clone_size: NA; cdr3_aa: CSVSGLNTGELFF; cdr3_nt: TGCAGCGTGTCGGGACTCAACACCGGGGAGCTGTTTTTT
d_call: NA; v_call: TRBV30; j_call: TRBJ2-7; clone_size: many; cdr3_aa: CAWSISGVGEQYF; cdr3_nt: TGTGCCTGGAGCATCAGCGGCGTCGGAGAGCAGTACTTC
d_call: NA; v_call: TRBV7-3; j_call: TRBJ2-5; clone_size: many; cdr3_aa: CASSSLASSRETQYF; cdr3_nt: TGTGCCAGCAGCTCCTTAGCCTCTTCTCGGGAGACCCAGTACTTC
d_call: NA; v_call: TRBV7-6; j_call: TRBJ2-3; clone_size: few; cdr3_aa: CASSLVSGTDTQYF; cdr3_nt: TGTGCCAGCAGCTTAGTATCGGGCACAGATACGCAGTATTTT
d_call: TRBD2; v_call: TRBV2; j_call: TRBJ2-1; clone_size: few; cdr3_aa: CASSATSGNLYNEQFF; cdr3_nt: TGTGCCAGCAGTGCTACGAGCGGGAATCTATACAATGAGCAGTTCTTC
d_call: NA; v_call: TRBV7-9; j_call: TRBJ2-1; clone_size: many; cdr3_aa: CASSPKRTRSSYNEQFF; cdr3_nt: TGTGCCAGCAGCCCTAAAAGGACTCGCAGCTCCTACAATGAGCAGTTCTTC
d_call: TRBD2; v_call: TRBV7-2; j_call: TRBJ2-5; clone_size: NA; cdr3_aa: CASSPSGGPQETQYF; cdr3_nt: TGTGCCAGCAGCCCTAGCGGGGGCCCTCAAGAGACCCAGTACTTC
d_call: TRBD2; v_call: TRBV7-9; j_call: TRBJ2-7; clone_size: many; cdr3_aa: CASSILAGARASEQYF; cdr3_nt: TGTGCCAGCAGCATACTAGCGGGAGCGAGGGCCTCCGAGCAGTACTTC
d_call: NA; v_call: TRBV19; j_call: TRBJ2-2; clone_size: many; cdr3_aa: CASSTRPGRYNTGELFF; cdr3_nt: TGTGCCAGTAGTACGAGGCCGGGACGGTATAACACCGGGGAGCTGTTTTTT
d_call: NA; v_call: TRBV20-1; j_call: TRBJ1-5; clone_size: many; cdr3_aa: CSARDNNQPQHF; cdr3_nt: TGCAGTGCTAGAGATAATAATCAGCCCCAGCATTTT
d_call: NA; v_call: TRBV11-2; j_call: TRBJ1-2; clone_size: many; cdr3_aa: CASSLIRSAQGRYTF; cdr3_nt: TGTGCCAGCAGCTTAATTCGTTCCGCTCAGGGGCGCTACACCTTC
d_call: NA; v_call: TRBV11-2; j_call: TRBJ1-1; clone_size: NA; cdr3_aa: CASSLGQLMNTEAFF; cdr3_nt: TGTGCCAGCAGCTTAGGGCAGCTCATGAACACTGAAGCTTTCTTT
d_call: TRBD1; v_call: TRBV6-5; j_call: TRBJ1-2; clone_size: many; cdr3_aa: CASSPGTAGILANYGYTF; cdr3_nt: TGTGCCAGCAGTCCCGGGACAGCCGGGATACTAGCTAACTATGGCTACACCTTC
d_call: TRBD1; v_call: TRBV4-3; j_call: TRBJ2-7; clone_size: few; cdr3_aa: CASSQDRYRGLHEQYF; cdr3_nt: TGCGCCAGCAGCCAAGATCGGTACAGGGGGCTTCACGAGCAGTACTTC
d_call: TRBD2; v_call: TRBV24-1; j_call: TRBJ2-2; clone_size: few; cdr3_aa: CATSDTRGTSGGTGELFF; cdr3_nt: TGTGCCACCAGTGATACACGCGGGACTAGCGGGGGAACCGGGGAGCTGTTTTTT
d_call: NA; v_call: TRBV28; j_call: TRBJ1-2; clone_size: many; cdr3_aa: CASSLPRSGYTF; cdr3_nt: TGTGCCAGCAGTTTACCCAGATCCGGCTACACCTTC
d_call: NA; v_call: TRBV5-1; j_call: TRBJ1-2; clone_size: few; cdr3_aa: CASSLGPVEGYTF; cdr3_nt: TGCGCCAGCAGCTTGGGGCCCGTGGAGGGCTACACCTTC
d_call: TRBD1; v_call: TRBV5-4; j_call: TRBJ1-1; clone_size: many; cdr3_aa: CASSYTTGEYSRPTEAFF; cdr3_nt: TGTGCCAGCAGCTACACAACAGGGGAGTACTCCCGGCCTACTGAAGCTTTCTTT
d_call: TRBD2; v_call: TRBV24-1; j_call: TRBJ2-7; clone_size: few; cdr3_aa: CATSDLELAASYEQYF; cdr3_nt: TGTGCCACCAGTGATTTGGAGCTAGCGGCGTCCTACGAGCAGTACTTC
d_call: TRBD2; v_call: TRBV10-3; j_call: TRBJ2-7; clone_size: many; cdr3_aa: CAISEGGRATLWENEQYF; cdr3_nt: TGTGCCATCAGTGAGGGCGGGAGGGCCACCCTCTGGGAGAACGAGCAGTACTTC
d_call: NA; v_call: TRBV20-1; j_call: TRBJ2-3; clone_size: many; cdr3_aa: CSARDLGDPSTDTQYF; cdr3_nt: TGCAGTGCTAGAGATCTTGGGGACCCTTCCACAGATACGCAGTATTTT
d_call: TRBD1; v_call: TRBV30; j_call: TRBJ1-6; clone_size: many; cdr3_aa: CAWSASVKGASNSPLHF; cdr3_nt: TGTGCCTGGAGCGCCTCGGTGAAGGGGGCGAGTAATTCACCCCTCCACTTT
d_call: TRBD1; v_call: TRBV7-9; j_call: TRBJ2-1; clone_size: many; cdr3_aa: CASSATGDEQFF; cdr3_nt: TGTGCCAGCAGCGCGACAGGGGACGAGCAGTTCTTC
d_call: NA; v_call: TRBV7-8; j_call: TRBJ2-2; clone_size: many; cdr3_aa: CASSLMTGGTGELFF; cdr3_nt: TGTGCCAGCAGCTTAATGACCGGAGGGACCGGGGAGCTGTTTTTT
d_call: TRBD2; v_call: TRBV6-5; j_call: TRBJ2-3; clone_size: many; cdr3_aa: CASSYTDIRTSGGTDTQYF; cdr3_nt: TGTGCCAGCAGTTACACAGATATACGGACTAGCGGGGGCACAGATACGCAGTATTTT